These 22 T cell receptor beta chains came from one sample sequenced in a study of cytomegalovirus exposure and HLA in healthy donors. Primers included in the PCR were 60 Vbeta and 13 Jbeta primers. Measured with immunoSEQ multiplex PCR; TCRdb has only the in-frame clones, and not every one. Among 90,000 to 150,000 clones listed, around 84% were seen once. The sequenced sample consisted of PBMCs. The receptors were sampled from a woman in her twenties or thirties in good health and CMV-seropositive.

The chain recombines TRBV6-1 with TRBJ2-5, with TRBD2 as a possible D gene (6 bases). The germline CDR1 and CDR2 sequences are MNHNS and SASEGT. The CDR3 sequence is 14 residues long. V lost 4 bases, J lost 4 bases, and 13 bases lay in between. DNA for the CDR3: TGTGCCAGCAGTGTTGGCGGGGTGGCAGAGACCCAGTACTTC. Translated, it gives CASSVGGVAETQYF.

The chain joins TRBV7-8 to TRBJ1-6; TRBD1 is a possible D gene (6 bases). CDR3 size: 17 residues. The germline V gene encodes CDR1 SGHVS and CDR2 FQNEAQ. The V end lost 0 bases, the J end lost 4 bases, and 13 bases lay between the germline ends. This CDR3 reads CASSLAGTGKYNSPLHF. The CDR3 nucleotides read TGTGCCAGCAGCTTAGCGGGTACAGGGAAGTATAATTCACCCCTCCACTTT.

This clone was seen a handful of times. The chain carries TRBV4-3 and TRBJ1-6; 11 nucleotides line up with TRBD1. V dropped 0 bases and J dropped 11; count of bases not matched to a gene: 9. The CDR3 is 17 amino acids. The germline gives CDR1 LGHNA, CDR2 YSLEER. CDR3 protein: CASSQDLKGQGVPPLHF. The CDR3 DNA sequence: TGCGCCAGCAGCCAAGATCTTAAGGGACAGGGGGTTCCACCCCTCCACTTT.

The J gene is TRBJ1-1, the V gene TRBV25-1; TRBD1 aligns across 9 bases. The CDR3 is 15 residues long. Unmatched junction bases numbered 9, after V lost 6 bases and J lost 4 bases. From germline, CDR1 is MGHDK and CDR2 SYGVNS. The CDR3, as DNA: TGTGCCAGCAGGACTGGACAGGGGCTCGGCACTGAAGCTTTCTTT. Translating it yields CASRTGQGLGTEAFF.

Remarks on this clone: At one boundary the junction diverges from the germline segment, which might be a read error. The chain links TRBV10-3 to TRBJ1-4, with no clear D. The CDR3 consists of 14 residues. Germline assignment: CDR1 ENHRY and CDR2 SYGVKD. This chain's CDR3 is CAIGETVANEKLFF. The CDR3 coding sequence is TGTGCCATCGGTGAGACGGTGGCTAATGAAAAACTGTTTTTT.

This chain uses TRBV7-2 with TRBJ2-3; 7 bases line up with TRBD2. V shed 2 bases, J shed 3 bases, and the junction held 5 bases outside the gene matches. CDR3 length: 15 amino acids. Germline V lookup: CDR1 SGHTA, CDR2 FQGNSA. CDR3 sequence: CASSLPLAATDTQYF. CDR3 nucleotides: TGTGCCAGCAGCTTACCCCTAGCGGCAACAGATACGCAGTATTTT.

The CDR3 DNA sequence: TGTGCCAGTAGTATATGGCTAGCGGGGCAGGCCGAGCAGTTCTTC. Amino acid sequence: CASSIWLAGQAEQFF. J is TRBJ2-1 and V is TRBV19; 9 bases match TRBD2. CDR3 length equals 15 residues. With 2 bases clipped from V and 10 bases from J, the junction kept 9 bases outside the gene matches. Looked up from germline, CDR1 is LNHDA and CDR2 is SQIVND (reference sequence).

The V and J genes are TRBV4-2 and TRBJ2-1, with unresolved D. V shed 1 base and J shed 7 bases, with 8 bases lying between them. This CDR3 comprises 13 residues. Germline loops: CDR1 LGHNA, CDR2 YNFKEQ. CDR3 nucleotide sequence: TGTGCCAGCAGCCAAGTTGCGGCAAATGAGCAGTTCTTC. Translating it yields CASSQVAANEQFF.

This chain uses TRBV14 with TRBJ1-2; D gene ambiguous. CDR1 and CDR2 from the germline V gene are SGHDN and FVKESK. The CDR3 sequence is 13 residues long. The V end was cut by 1 base, the J end by 8 bases, with 11 bases between. The CDR3 spells CASSQVVSAGYTF. Here the CDR3 DNA reads TGTGCCAGCAGCCAAGTAGTATCAGCGGGCTACACCTTC.

The chain is built from TRBV5-1 and TRBJ1-2, with D possibly being TRBD1 (6 bases). From germline, CDR1 is SGHRS and CDR2 YFSETQ. V lost 4 bases and J lost 5, with 15 bases in between. The CDR3 has 14 amino acids. CDR3 sequence reads: CASSPQGGEYGYTF. CDR3 nucleotide sequence: TGCGCCAGCAGCCCCCAAGGGGGGGAGTATGGCTACACCTTC.

This chain links TRBV7-9 with TRBJ2-6, with D possibly being TRBD2 (5 bases). V lost 8 bases to trimming and J lost 4 bases, with 12 bases between them. The V gene's germline CDR1 is SEHNR and CDR2 FQNEAQ (reference sequence). The CDR3 runs 14 residues. This chain's CDR3 is CASHTTGGANVLTF. The DNA of the CDR3 is TGTGCCAGCCACACGACGGGGGGGGCCAACGTCCTGACTTTC.

The rearrangement links TRBV2 to TRBJ2-5, with 9 nucleotides matching TRBD1. There are 13 residues in the CDR3. Germline V lookup: CDR1 SNHLY, CDR2 FYNNEI. The ends lost 4 bases at V and 3 bases at J; junction bases unmatched: 0. CDR3 loop: CASSGTGEETQYF. Written as DNA, the CDR3 is TGTGCCAGCAGTGGGACAGGGGAAGAGACCCAGTACTTC. Complete variable domain (other parts from reference TRBV2 and TRBJ2-5): EPEVTQTPSHQVTQMGQEVILRCVPISNHLYFYWYRQILGQKVEFLVSFYNNEISEKSEIFDDQFSVERPDGSNFTLKIRSTKLEDSAMYFCASSGTGEETQYFGPGTRLLVL.

The sample holds a few counts of this clone. V usage is TRBV5-4 and J usage is TRBJ1-5, with D perhaps matching TRBD1 (5 bases). The CDR3 runs 14 residues. Germline V CDR1 and CDR2: SGHNT, YYREEE (reference sequence). V was pared by 3 bases and J by 5 bases, with 12 bases between. In nucleotides, the CDR3 is TGTGCCAGCAGCTATACAGGCTACCATCAGCCCCAGCATTTT. Its translation: CASSYTGYHQPQHF.

This clone turned up a few times. This sequence joins TRBV5-1 and TRBJ2-5; 12 bases align to TRBD2. The CDR3 is 16 residues long. V was clipped by 2 bases and J by 7 bases; unmatched bases: 9. Looked up from germline, CDR1 is SGHRS and CDR2 is YFSETQ. The DNA of the CDR3 is TGCGCCAGCAGCTTAAGTTGGACTAGCGGGGAGGCGACCCAGTACTTC. Its protein product is CASSLSWTSGEATQYF.

This clone showed up just a few times. The chain joins TRBV5-1 to TRBJ1-4; 8 bases fit TRBD1. The CDR3 runs 15 residues. The ends lost 1 base at V and 8 bases at J; junction bases unmatched: 7. CDR1 and CDR2 (germline): SGHRS, YFSETQ. The CDR3, as DNA: TGCGCCAGCAGCTTGCAAGACAGGGGAAACGAAAAACTGTTTTTT. It yields the protein CASSLQDRGNEKLFF.

V usage is TRBV28 and J usage is TRBJ2-7; possibly TRBD1 for D (7 bases). V gave up 4 bases and J gave up 5 bases, with 18 bases separating them. CDR3 length: 15 residues. Germline values: CDR1 MDHEN, CDR2 SYDVKM. The CDR3 here is CASSSGGPKSNEQYF. As DNA, the CDR3 is TGTGCCAGCAGTTCAGGGGGGCCAAAAAGCAACGAGCAGTACTTC.

The chain combines TRBV6-4 with TRBJ2-1, with 7 nucleotides matching TRBD1. The CDR3 has 17 amino acids. Germline CDR1 and CDR2: MRHNA and SNTAGT. The V and J ends lost 0 bases and 0 bases, in that order; junction bases with no gene match: 5. The CDR3 protein is CASSDSAAGGSYNEQFF. The CDR3 region has the DNA TGTGCCAGCAGTGACTCGGCGGCAGGGGGCTCCTACAATGAGCAGTTCTTC.

Only one count was recorded for this clone. The V and J genes are TRBV7-2 and TRBJ1-6, with no clear D. V was clipped by 2 bases and J by 10 bases, with 12 bases between them. Germline-derived CDR1 and CDR2 are SGHTA and FQGNSA. The CDR3 has 14 residues. As DNA, the CDR3 is TGTGCCAGCAGCTTATTGTCGGCGGGGTCACCCCTCCACTTT. Amino acid sequence: CASSLLSAGSPLHF.

The J gene is TRBJ1-6, the V gene TRBV6-5; a possible D gene is TRBD1 (5 bases). This CDR3 contains 12 residues. Germline V gene data show CDR1 as MNHEY and CDR2 as SVGAGI. With 2 bases removed from V and 14 bases from J, the gap between germline ends came to 10 bases. Here the CDR3 DNA reads TGTGCCAGCAGTTACAGGGGCTCCTCCCTCCACTTT. It yields the protein CASSYRGSSLHF.

The chain's CDR3 is CASSPRGAGGRETQYF. CDR3 in DNA: TGTGCCAGCAGTCCCCGTGGAGCGGGGGGGCGTGAGACCCAGTACTTC. The rearrangement uses TRBV6-6 and TRBJ2-5, with 10 bases matching TRBD2. Trimming cost V 5 bases and J 5 bases; bases outside gene matches: 11. This CDR3 comprises 16 residues. Per germline, CDR1 MNHNY and CDR2 SVGAGI (reference sequence).

The V gene is TRBV2, the J gene TRBJ1-1; 7 nucleotides align to TRBD1. The V and J ends lost 6 bases and 3 bases, in that order; junction bases with no gene match: 7. The CDR3 is 14 amino acids. The V gene's germline CDR1 is SNHLY and CDR2 FYNNEI. The CDR3 here is CASRGLRGHTEAFF. The CDR3 coding sequence is TGTGCCAGCAGAGGTCTAAGGGGGCACACTGAAGCTTTCTTT.

This chain connects TRBV10-3 to TRBJ1-2; D is uncertain. Germline V gene sequence: CDR1 ENHRY, CDR2 SYGVKD. Trimming removed 10 bases from V and 5 bases from J, with 23 bases in between. The CDR3 has 15 amino acids. In DNA form, the CDR3 reads TGTGCCACACACTACTACCCGACGGGAGAATATGGCTACACCTTC. It yields the protein CATHYYPTGEYGYTF.